The present TCR beta chain was sequenced within a study of beta chain features in type 1 diabetes. Study as a whole: Over 85,000,000 sorted cells were examined across all samples. Broader study findings: Among all four CD4+ subsets, Type 1 diabetes patients had TCRB CDR3s that were moderately but significantly shorter.

Stem cell-like memory, regulatory, central memory and naive CD4+ cells were sorted via CD45RO/CCR7/CD25/CD127/CD95/CD27. Expressed TCRB transcripts were sequenced, since all the RNA that had been isolated was reverse transcribed. Regulatory, naive and central memory T cell samples averaged approximately 3.8 million reads. Produced via immunoSEQ multiplex PCR; TCRdb's table is partial and in-frame only. In the table there are about 70,000 clones, nearly 50% of which are singletons. The CDR3 loop spans 15 amino acids. The germline CDR1 and CDR2 sequences are SEHNR and FQNEAQ (reference sequence). J gave up 6 bases and V 5 bases, and 10 bases lay outside the gene matches. Comments on this clone: The antigen is undetermined.

The receptor was derived from a man in his thirties or forties with type 1 diabetes. Sequenced material: central memory CD4+ T cells from blood. The chain couples TRBV7-9 to TRBJ1-1, with 9 bases lining up with TRBD1. CDR3 coding DNA: TGTGCCAGCAGCCCGTGGACAGGGGTATCCGCTGAAGCTTTCTTT. Amino acid sequence: CASSPWTGVSAEAFF.